Sequencing of this TCR beta chain was carried out in a study of blood T cells in healthy people across ages (dated by TCRdb to between 2014 and 2017). As for the study more broadly: In model experiments, template switching captured roughly one uniquely barcoded TCR beta cDNA molecule for every two T cells. The study measured age-related changes in TCR beta repertoire diversity using deep sequencing normalized with unique cDNA molecular identifiers. The donors were split into four age groups: young (average around 15 years), middle-aged (roughly 39), aged (62) and long-lived (roughly 77). To avoid experimental bias, donors of different ages were distributed randomly across sequencing lanes. Two additional independent replicas of 1 million unique cDNA reads from the same blood draw were analyzed for two donors (one aged 18 to 30 and one aged 80 or older).

Turning to this clonotype: It has no known antigen specificity. No clone much larger than this one lies a single base away; base qualities are absent.

Trimming takes 6 bases off V and 4 bases off J; junction bases not matched to a gene: 7. The germline V gene (reference sequence) specifies DFQATT as CDR1 and SNEGSKA as CDR2. The CDR3 has 14 amino acids, counting the end cysteine and phenylalanine. Only CDR3 DNA remains: 42 bases, in frame from the first base. The donors were some 39 Caucasian individuals from Russia, aged roughly 6 to 90 years, who were systemically healthy. Each donor gave ten milliliters of peripheral blood, drawn into EDTA-treated Vacutainer tubes. Ficoll-Paque density-gradient centrifugation was used to isolate PBMCs, with at least 7 million obtained per sample. Trizol reagent was used to extract total RNA from the PBMCs, yielding at least 6 micrograms per sample. For every donor, an aliquot of PBMCs went through flow cytometry to measure the percentages of naive CD45RAhigh/CD27high T cells. On the study overall, not on this receptor specifically: Because donor CMV infection status was unknown, age-related changes in expanded clonotypes were potentially confounded. Because profiling used bulk unsorted PBMCs, naive and antigen-experienced compartments could not be compared conclusively. Observed TCR beta diversity correlated strongly with the percentage of naive T cells measured by flow cytometry. Observed TCR beta diversity per million T cells fell roughly linearly with age, and a significant reduction was already apparent by age roughly 40. Compared with the aged group, the long-lived group had more naive CD4+ T cells, fewer expanded clones and increased TCR diversity, suggesting age selection. Total diversity estimates from one million sequenced T cells were considered lower bounds and underestimates.

The library was generated by 5' RACE. These reads were obtained on an Illumina HiSeq 2500. A second PCR of 7 to 11 cycles was performed with a sample-barcoded 5' primer and a J-beta primer mix. A unique molecular identifier was introduced onto each TCR beta cDNA molecule by a template-switch 5' adaptor carrying 12 random nucleotides. At least 2.5 million CDR3-containing paired-end reads were obtained from each sample. All of the RNA was converted into first-strand cDNA using the Mint cDNA synthesis kit, with a TRBC-specific oligonucleotide serving as the primer. All cDNA was treated with uracil-DNA glycosylase and then went through a first 18-cycle PCR with the universal primers M1SS and BC2_uni_R. As for the original processing: For normalization, 1 million high-quality reads, each with a distinct molecular identifier, were randomly selected from each sample. Instead of being binned into consensus sequences, reads that shared molecular identifiers were thrown out. MiTCR, set to a Q25 quality threshold and the strictest error-elimination algorithm, was used for CDR3 identification, clonotype clustering and error correction. A nonparametric unseen species model with Euler transformation was used to estimate a lower bound on total TCR beta diversity. Starting from the raw public reads, TCRdb applied fastp trimming at Q25, assembled clones with MiXCR and retained in-frame beta chains. Rows are combined by CDR3 protein, so each entry shows the most common genes and DNA. The V and J calls shown here were made by TCRdb, not taken from the authors' results. This sample lists hundreds of thousands of distinct CDR3 sequences; over 45% were detected once. Jointly, the top ten make up 22% of the sample.

This TCR was recovered from a man under 40 in good health. Sequencing input: blood. This chain joins TRBV20-1 to TRBJ2-1; TRBD2 aligns with 9 central bases. Here the CDR3 is given as CSATRGGVYNEQFF. The DNA sequence is given as TGCAGTGCCACGCGGGGGGGCGTTTACAATGAGCAGTTCTTC.